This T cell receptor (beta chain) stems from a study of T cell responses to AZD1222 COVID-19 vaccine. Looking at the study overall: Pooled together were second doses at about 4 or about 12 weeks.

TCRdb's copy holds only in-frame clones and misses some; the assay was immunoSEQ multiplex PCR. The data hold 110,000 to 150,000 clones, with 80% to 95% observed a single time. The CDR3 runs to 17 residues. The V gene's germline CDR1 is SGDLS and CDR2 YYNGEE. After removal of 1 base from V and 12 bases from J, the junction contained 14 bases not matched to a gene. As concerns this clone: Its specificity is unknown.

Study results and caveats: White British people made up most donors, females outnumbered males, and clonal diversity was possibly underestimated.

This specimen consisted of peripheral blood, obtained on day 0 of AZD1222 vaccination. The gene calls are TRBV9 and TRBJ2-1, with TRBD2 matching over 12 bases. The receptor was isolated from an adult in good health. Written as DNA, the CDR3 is TGTGCCAGCAGCGTAATACAAGGAGTCGGGACTAGCGGGCGGCAGTTCTTC. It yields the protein CASSVIQGVGTSGRQFF.